These T cell receptor beta chains were read from a single sample in a study of metastatic and nonmetastatic thyroid tumors. TCRdb re-called the PCR reads through MiXCR. Of around 20,000 clones listed, 13% to 15% were seen once; the top ten hold 13% to 15%. Material for sequencing was tumor tissue. These receptors were taken from a female donor with papillary thyroid cancer or a benign thyroid nodule (not recorded which). Some clones in this sample may be carry-over from other donors' samples. CDR3s include the opening cysteine and the closing phenylalanine or tryptophan. The D gene is left open where the match is weak. Clone size appears in some rows only: once, few, many, or a class for an expanded clone.

V gene	clone size	J gene	D gene	CDR3 DNA	CDR3 protein
TRBV19	many	TRBJ1-2	.	TGTGCCAGTAGTATTTCTGGCTATGGCTACACCTTC	CASSISGYGYTF
TRBV11-1	many	TRBJ2-2	TRBD2	TGTGCCAGCAGCTCTTGGACTAGCGGGAATAACGGGGAGCTGTTTTTT	CASSSWTSGNNGELFF
TRBV20-1	many	TRBJ1-3	.	TGCAGTGCAACGGACAGCAACTCTGGAAACACCATATATTTT	CSATDSNSGNTIYF
TRBV7-6	many	TRBJ2-1	.	TGTGCCAGCAGCTTAGCGCTAAGCAATGAGCAGTTCTTC	CASSLALSNEQFF
TRBV20-1	many	TRBJ2-1	.	TGCAGTCCAGGGGGAGGAGATTACAATGAGCAGTTCTTC	CSPGGGDYNEQFF
TRBV13	many	TRBJ1-2	.	TGTGCCAGCAGCTTAGCTCAGGGAGCGGATGGCTACACCTTC	CASSLAQGADGYTF
TRBV4-1	.	TRBJ2-2	.	TGCTCCAGCAGCCAAGACACAGTGAGTCGGGAGCTGTTTTTT	CSSSQDTVSRELFF
TRBV19	many	TRBJ2-1	TRBD1	TGTGCCAGTAGTATGGGACAGGGGGGCGATGAGCAGTTCTTC	CASSMGQGGDEQFF
TRBV20-1	many	TRBJ1-4	TRBD1	TGCAGTGCTACCGGGACAGGGGATGAAAAACTGTTTTTT	CSATGTGDEKLFF
TRBV20-1	few	TRBJ2-2	TRBD2	TGCAGTGCTAGAGGCGGGGGTGTAAACACCGGGGAGCTGTTTTTT	CSARGGGVNTGELFF
TRBV7-2	many	TRBJ2-7	.	TGTGCCAGCAGCTTTACAGGTCCCTACGAGCAGTACTTC	CASSFTGPYEQYF
TRBV25-1	many	TRBJ2-7	TRBD2	TGTGCCAGCAGCCTCGGATCGGGACTAGCGGAGCAGTACTTC	CASSLGSGLAEQYF
TRBV20-1	many	TRBJ1-4	.	TGCAGTGCTAGGGAAGGGTCCTTCGAAAAACTGTTTTTT	CSAREGSFEKLFF
TRBV11-1	many	TRBJ2-2	.	TGTGCCAGCAGAGATAAGGGACATTTGGAAGGGGAGCTGTTTTTT	CASRDKGHLEGELFF
TRBV10-2	many	TRBJ1-5	TRBD1	TGCGCCAGCAGTGAGTCCACCCCAGGGGGTCAGCCCCAGCATTTT	CASSESTPGGQPQHF
TRBV7-6	many	TRBJ2-7	TRBD1	TGTGCCAGCAGCCCGGACAGGGGGGACTCCTACGAGCAGTACTTC	CASSPDRGDSYEQYF
TRBV6-1	.	TRBJ1-1	.	TGTGCCAGCGGGGGAAGGCTGCTCACTGAAGCTTTCTTT	CASGGRLLTEAFF
TRBV7-3	many	TRBJ2-3	TRBD2	TGTGCCAGCAGCGGTGGTGCGGGGGACGGCACAGATACGCAGTATTTT	CASSGGAGDGTDTQYF
TRBV5-5	many	TRBJ2-4	.	TGTGCCAGCAGCTTTAAGGTGGCGCGTTCGGAAAACATTCAGTACTTC	CASSFKVARSENIQYF
TRBV6-1	.	TRBJ2-7	.	TGTGCCAGCAGTGAAGGAGTTGACTACACGATCTACGAGCAGTACTTC	CASSEGVDYTIYEQYF
TRBV24-1	many	TRBJ2-7	.	TGTGCCACCAGTGCGGGGTCAAGGGAGCCTGACGAGCAGTACTTC	CATSAGSREPDEQYF
TRBV20-1	.	TRBJ2-1	.	TGCAGTGCTAGCGACGGGGGAGGCTACAATGAGCAGTTCTTC	CSASDGGGYNEQFF
TRBV11-1	many	TRBJ1-5	TRBD1	TGTGCCAGCAGCTTACAACGTCCCGGGACAGGGAGAAATCAGCCCCAGCATTTT	CASSLQRPGTGRNQPQHF
TRBV18	many	TRBJ2-3	.	TGTGCCAGCTCAACGGGGCTTAGCACAGATACGCAGTATTTT	CASSTGLSTDTQYF